Listed below are T cell receptor beta chains from one sample, sequenced in a study of cytomegalovirus exposure and HLA in healthy donors. Assay used: immunoSEQ multiplex PCR; TCRdb lists only in-frame clones, some missing. This table holds about 200,000 clones, 87% found once. The sequencing sample was made of PBMCs. Receptors originate from a woman in her late teens or twenties in good health and CMV-seropositive. Each CDR3 is given with its conserved first and last residue.

v_call: TRBV7-8; j_call: TRBJ1-5; cdr3_aa: CASSLAGLNQPQHF
v_call: TRBV28; j_call: TRBJ2-7; cdr3_aa: CASSQWTGVYEQYF
v_call: TRBV30; j_call: TRBJ1-2; cdr3_aa: CAWSARENYGYTF
v_call: TRBV15; j_call: TRBJ2-7; cdr3_aa: CATSRDKGIHEQYF
v_call: TRBV2; j_call: TRBJ2-3; cdr3_aa: CASRETGGPTDTQYF
v_call: TRBV5-5; j_call: TRBJ2-5; cdr3_aa: CASSSPSGRGETQYF
v_call: TRBV18; j_call: TRBJ1-1; cdr3_aa: CASSTAGLEAFF
v_call: TRBV6-1; j_call: TRBJ1-2; cdr3_aa: CASNVGGSANYGYTF
v_call: TRBV14; j_call: TRBJ1-1; cdr3_aa: CASSPRGRAEAFF
v_call: TRBV28; j_call: TRBJ1-2; cdr3_aa: CASRRQGNYGYTF
v_call: TRBV19; j_call: TRBJ1-1; cdr3_aa: CASSILRQDAEAFF
v_call: TRBV10-3; j_call: TRBJ1-2; cdr3_aa: CAIRGRQGWDSTF
v_call: TRBV6-1; j_call: TRBJ1-2; cdr3_aa: CASSDKIPGQNYGYTF
v_call: TRBV11-2; j_call: TRBJ2-7; cdr3_aa: CASSLGPQIYEQYF
v_call: TRBV19; j_call: TRBJ2-7; cdr3_aa: CASREQAGVYEQYF
v_call: TRBV11-3; j_call: TRBJ2-1; cdr3_aa: CASRRRGENEQFF
v_call: TRBV7-9; j_call: TRBJ2-7; cdr3_aa: CASSLPREGLAGTYEQYF
v_call: TRBV30; j_call: TRBJ2-7; cdr3_aa: CAWGSRIHTSGKGEQYF
v_call: TRBV7-2; j_call: TRBJ2-5; cdr3_aa: CASTTGRGRETQYF
v_call: TRBV9; j_call: TRBJ1-5; cdr3_aa: CASSPGAENSNQPQHF
v_call: TRBV28; j_call: TRBJ1-1; cdr3_aa: CASSSSKDRLPLNTEAFF
v_call: TRBV7-2; j_call: TRBJ1-5; cdr3_aa: CASSLNRGQPQHF
v_call: TRBV6-1; j_call: TRBJ2-7; cdr3_aa: CAGNYRGLPYEQYF
v_call: TRBV30; j_call: TRBJ2-1; cdr3_aa: CAWSNRGVGEQFF
v_call: TRBV5-1; j_call: TRBJ2-7; cdr3_aa: CASRGQGDKRANSYEQYF
v_call: TRBV27; j_call: TRBJ2-6; cdr3_aa: CASSFTGAVSGANVLTF
v_call: TRBV7-9; j_call: TRBJ1-1; cdr3_aa: CASSLTPGGGDRNTEAFF
v_call: TRBV29-1; j_call: TRBJ1-1; cdr3_aa: CSAPTGRNTEAFF
v_call: TRBV19; j_call: TRBJ2-7; cdr3_aa: CASTGTPTSYEQYF
v_call: TRBV6-5; j_call: TRBJ1-5; cdr3_aa: CASSLNTPAGQPQHF
v_call: TRBV4-2; j_call: TRBJ1-3; cdr3_aa: CASSQDAARWYGNTIYF
v_call: TRBV30; j_call: TRBJ1-1; cdr3_aa: CAWSVGQTTLAFF
v_call: TRBV5-1; j_call: TRBJ1-2; cdr3_aa: CASSETGGAMIVYGYTF
v_call: TRBV5-4; j_call: TRBJ2-7; cdr3_aa: CASSAGAGGYYEQYF
v_call: TRBV27; j_call: TRBJ2-1; cdr3_aa: CASTLAGGGNEQFF
v_call: TRBV2; j_call: TRBJ1-1; cdr3_aa: CASRSIQPGQTPEAFF
v_call: TRBV5-6; j_call: TRBJ1-1; cdr3_aa: CASSAQGAGAFF
v_call: TRBV27; j_call: TRBJ2-3; cdr3_aa: CASSPRQGGYSTDTQYF
v_call: TRBV18; j_call: TRBJ2-1; cdr3_aa: CASSYGTSGRDEQFF
v_call: TRBV14; j_call: TRBJ2-7; cdr3_aa: CASSPFGGYEQYF
v_call: TRBV4-1; j_call: TRBJ2-2; cdr3_aa: CASSLPYRVPTGELFF